Shown below are 28 T cell receptor beta chains from a single sample sequenced in a study of response to subunit inactivated influenza vaccine. TCRdb redid the calling of the RT-PCR reads with MiXCR, one entry per CDR3 protein. Of over 750,000 distinct CDR3 sequences in the sample, less than 25% were seen once. This specimen consisted of PBMCs from blood, obtained about 5 days after vaccination. The receptors shown here come from a man in his fifties or sixties who received an inactivated influenza vaccine.

This chain connects TRBV2 to TRBJ2-7; 7 positions agree with TRBD2. The length of the CDR3 is 12 residues. Germline CDR1 reads SNHLY; CDR2 reads FYNNEI. With V trimmed by 8 bases and J by 5 bases, 6 bases remained unmatched. The chain's CDR3 is CASGTIVNEQYF. The CDR3 coding sequence is TGTGCCAGCGGGACTATCGTAAACGAGCAGTACTTC.

This clonotype was counted only a few times. This chain joins TRBV5-6 and TRBJ2-7, with D perhaps matching TRBD2 (5 bases). Per germline, CDR1 SGHDT and CDR2 YYEEEE. V was cut by 1 base and J by 5 bases, with 16 bases left in between. The CDR3 is made up of 15 amino acids. The CDR3 nucleotides read TGTGCCAGCAGCTTGAGTGTGGCGGGTGTGGACGAGCAGTACTTC. Translated, it gives CASSLSVAGVDEQYF.

The rearrangement uses TRBV28 and TRBJ2-7; the match to TRBD1 covers 9 bases. The CDR3 is made up of 15 amino acids. Per the germline V gene, CDR1 is MDHEN and CDR2 is SYDVKM. With V trimmed by 6 bases and J by 5 bases, 11 bases remained unmatched. The CDR3 bases are TGTGCCAGCAGCCCACTCGGGACAGGGAGGAACGAGCAGTACTTC. Amino acids: CASSPLGTGRNEQYF.

This rearrangement joins TRBV20-1 to TRBJ2-5, with D tentatively TRBD2 (6 bases). The germline gives CDR1 DFQATT, CDR2 SNEGSKA (reference sequence). The CDR3 extends over 14 amino acids. V lost 6 bases and J lost 4, with 18 bases in between. CDR3 loop: CSAKGGTWGETQYF. CDR3 in DNA: TGCAGTGCCAAGGGCGGGACCTGGGGAGAGACCCAGTACTTC.

The rearrangement links TRBV18 to TRBJ2-7, with a tentative D call TRBD1 (6 bases). The CDR3 consists of 13 residues. Germline V gene data show CDR1 as KGHSH and CDR2 as LQKENI. V lost 1 base to trimming and J lost 5 bases, with 9 bases between them. The CDR3 sequence: CASSPHSGDEQYF. The CDR3 region has the DNA TGTGCCAGCTCACCACATTCAGGGGACGAGCAGTACTTC.

In this sample, this clonotype turned up a few times. The chain is built from TRBV20-1 and TRBJ2-3, with TRBD2 matching 8 bases. CDR3 size: 19 residues. Germline V gene data show CDR1 as DFQATT and CDR2 as SNEGSKA (reference sequence). V shed 3 bases and J 1 base; nucleotides not matched to a gene: 18. CDR3 nucleotides: TGCAGTGCTAGGACAAGGGTTGGCGGGGGGAAACTCCGCACAGATACGCAGTATTTT. Translated, it gives CSARTRVGGGKLRTDTQYF.

The rearrangement joins TRBV20-1 to TRBJ2-3, with 14 bases aligning to TRBD2. CDR3 length: 14 residues. Per germline, CDR1 DFQATT and CDR2 SNEGSKA (reference sequence). Trimming cost V 6 bases and J 4 bases; bases outside gene matches: 3. CDR3 nucleotides: TGCAGTGCCCAGACTAGCGGGAGGGCAGATACGCAGTATTTT. This codes for CSAQTSGRADTQYF.

This sequence joins TRBV6-5 and TRBJ2-7, with D perhaps matching TRBD1 (5 bases). Looked up from germline, CDR1 is MNHEY and CDR2 is SVGAGI. This CDR3 spans 16 amino acids. V was trimmed by 1 base and J by 0 bases, leaving 13 bases between them. CDR3 nucleotide sequence: TGTGCCAGCAGTTACTACCCACAGGCGGTCTCCTACGAGCAGTACTTC. It yields the protein CASSYYPQAVSYEQYF.

This chain links TRBV15 with TRBJ2-1, with 16 bases that match TRBD2. Germline CDR1 is LNHNV and CDR2 is YYDKDF (reference sequence). The CDR3 has 16 amino acids. With V trimmed by 5 bases and J by 8 bases, 6 bases remained unmatched. The CDR3 nucleotides read TGTGCCACCAGCCTCGGGACTAGCGGGAGGGTATATGAGCAGTTCTTC. This gives the protein CATSLGTSGRVYEQFF.

V usage is TRBV30 and J usage is TRBJ1-1, with D possibly TRBD1 on 5 matching bases. CDR1 GTSNPN and CDR2 SVGIG come from the germline V gene (reference sequence). V shed 0 bases and J shed 3 bases, with 8 bases lying between them. The CDR3 has 13 amino acids. The CDR3 region has the DNA TGTGCCTGGAGTGTATTGGGGGACACTGAAGCTTTCTTT. This translates into CAWSVLGDTEAFF.

V usage is TRBV19 and J usage is TRBJ1-2; no clear D gene. V was trimmed by 4 bases and J by 4 bases, leaving 10 bases between them. CDR3 length equals 13 residues. CDR1 LNHDA and CDR2 SQIVND come from the germline V gene (reference sequence). The CDR3: CASSTPGLYGYTF. Written as DNA, the CDR3 is TGTGCCAGTAGTACCCCAGGACTCTATGGCTACACCTTC.

The chain is built from TRBV11-2 and TRBJ2-5, with TRBD2 matching over 16 bases. The V gene end was trimmed by 5 bases and the J gene end by 1 base; junction bases not matched to a gene: 4. This CDR3 spans 17 amino acids. The germline CDR1 and CDR2 sequences are SGHAT and FQNNGV. The CDR3 nucleotides read TGTGCCAGCAGCGTCGGGACTAGCGGGGGGGTCCAAGAGACCCAGTACTTC. Encoded protein: CASSVGTSGGVQETQYF.

This chain links TRBV20-1 with TRBJ2-7, with 11 bases fitting TRBD2. Per germline, CDR1 DFQATT and CDR2 SNEGSKA (reference sequence). V was pared by 6 bases and J by 1 base, with 5 bases of the junction left unmatched. This CDR3 has 14 residues. The CDR3 DNA is TGCAGTGCCGCCCCTAGCGGGAGGTCCTACGAGCAGTACTTC. This gives the protein CSAAPSGRSYEQYF.

This clonotype was seen at least ten times. V usage is TRBV10-3 and J usage is TRBJ1-2; D is undetermined. Germline lookup yields CDR1 ENHRY and CDR2 SYGVKD. V was clipped by 3 bases and J by 1 base, with 12 bases between them. This CDR3 has 15 residues. CDR3 in amino acids: CAISDGRVRNYGYTF. The CDR3 DNA is TGTGCCATCAGTGATGGGCGGGTTCGTAACTATGGCTACACCTTC.

V and J are TRBV20-1 and TRBJ1-6; the match to TRBD1 covers 8 bases. Trimming took 6 bases from V and 10 from J; bases not matched to a gene: 8. CDR1 is DFQATT, CDR2 SNEGSKA, per germline (reference sequence). The CDR3 extends over 13 amino acids. The CDR3 spells CSAPLTGESPLHF. The DNA for the CDR3 is TGCAGTGCCCCATTGACAGGGGAGTCACCCCTCCACTTT.

This chain links TRBV4-1 with TRBJ2-5; 8 bases fit TRBD1. Unmatched junction bases numbered 10, after V lost 4 bases and J lost 3 bases. There are 16 residues in the CDR3. Per the germline V gene, CDR1 is MGHRA and CDR2 is YSYEKL. This chain's CDR3 is CASSLRQGYGEETQYF. In DNA form, the CDR3 reads TGCGCCAGCAGCCTAAGACAGGGGTATGGGGAAGAGACCCAGTACTTC.

This clonotype was detected only a few times. The chain couples TRBV7-9 to TRBJ2-1; 8 bases are shared with TRBD2. The germline gives CDR1 SEHNR, CDR2 FQNEAQ (reference sequence). V shed 4 bases, J shed 8 bases, and the junction held 16 bases outside the gene matches. There are 17 residues in the CDR3. The CDR3 reads CASSSGPSGLVFDEQFF. The DNA of the CDR3 is TGTGCCAGCAGCTCGGGGCCCTCGGGACTAGTTTTCGATGAGCAGTTCTTC.

This clonotype showed up many times. The chain recombines TRBV10-3 with TRBJ2-1, with 10 nucleotides matching TRBD2. The CDR3 is 15 residues long. The V gene's germline CDR1 is ENHRY and CDR2 SYGVKD. V trimming: 3 bases; J trimming: 7 bases; junction bases outside the gene matches: 6. The CDR3 protein is CAISDSLAGTNEQFF. The CDR3 bases are TGTGCCATCAGTGACTCACTAGCGGGGACAAATGAGCAGTTCTTC.

In its sample, this clonotype was seen many times. The J gene is TRBJ1-6, the V gene TRBV12-3 or TRBV12-4; D not resolved. The CDR3 has 14 residues. The V gene lost 6 bases and the J gene lost 7 bases, with 13 bases spanning the gap. CDR3 nucleotides: TGTGCCAGCAGCCCCCCGGGTCGAAATTCACCCCTCCACTTT. Its protein is CASSPPGRNSPLHF.

In its sample, this clonotype was seen a few times. The chain uses TRBV4-2 and TRBJ2-3; possible D gene TRBD2, 5 bases. The CDR3 has 16 residues. Between the trimmed V and J ends, which lost 0 bases and 4 bases, there was a span of 14 bases. The germline gives CDR1 LGHNA, CDR2 YNFKEQ. The CDR3 DNA follows: TGTGCCAGCAGCCAAGATGCTAGCATCTCTTCAGATACGCAGTATTTT. This translates into CASSQDASISSDTQYF.

This clonotype has just a few counts. The chain is built from TRBV28 and TRBJ1-1, with D perhaps matching TRBD1 (5 bases). This CDR3 contains 15 residues. CDR1 and CDR2 from the germline V gene are MDHEN and SYDVKM. Between the trimmed V and J ends, which lost 3 bases and 4 bases, there was a span of 15 bases. The CDR3: CASSFFGGGSTEAFF. DNA for the CDR3: TGTGCCAGCAGTTTCTTCGGGGGAGGGAGCACTGAAGCTTTCTTT.

This chain joins TRBV20-1 and TRBJ2-1; perhaps TRBD2 as D (6 bases). The germline V gene has CDR1 DFQATT and CDR2 SNEGSKA (reference sequence). This CDR3 region has 14 residues. V was pared by 5 bases and J by 5 bases, with 16 bases between. The CDR3 reads CSAFRLDRNNEQFF. The CDR3 bases are TGCAGTGCTTTCCGACTAGATCGGAACAATGAGCAGTTCTTC.

There are a few counts of this clonotype. The rearrangement links TRBV7-8 to TRBJ2-2; TRBD2 matches at 7 bases. V shed 2 bases, J shed 1 base, and the junction held 4 bases outside the gene matches. This CDR3 is 16 amino acids long. Germline-derived CDR1 and CDR2 are SGHVS and FQNEAQ. CDR3 sequence (DNA): TGTGCCAGCAGCTTAAGTCCTAGCGGGAACACCGGGGAGCTGTTTTTT. This gives the protein CASSLSPSGNTGELFF.

The rearrangement joins TRBV12-3 or TRBV12-4 to TRBJ2-3; D gene unclear. The CDR3 covers 12 residues. Trimming cost V 6 bases and J 6 bases, with 10 bases left between them. CDR3 sequence reads: CASSLIRDTQYF. CDR3 in DNA: TGTGCCAGCAGCCTAATACGGGATACGCAGTATTTT.

The gene calls are TRBV20-1 and TRBJ2-7, with 12 bases aligning to TRBD2. The germline V gene encodes CDR1 DFQATT and CDR2 SNEGSKA (reference sequence). Unmatched junction bases numbered 8, after V lost 5 bases and J lost 6 bases. The CDR3 sequence is 14 residues long. The CDR3 protein is CSARSRTSGVEQYF. As DNA, the CDR3 is TGCAGTGCTCGCAGTCGGACTAGCGGGGTCGAGCAGTACTTC.

This rearrangement joins TRBV20-1 to TRBJ1-3; D gene ambiguous. Germline lookup yields CDR1 DFQATT and CDR2 SNEGSKA (reference sequence). The CDR3 consists of 15 residues. The germline V and J ends were trimmed by 1 base and 0 bases, with 10 bases remaining between them. CDR3 protein: CSARAMRDSGNTIYF. In DNA form, the CDR3 reads TGCAGTGCTAGAGCTATGCGGGACTCTGGAAACACCATATATTTT.

The sample holds a few counts of this clonotype. V usage is TRBV28 and J usage is TRBJ2-3, with 7 bases aligning to TRBD2. Germline V gene lookup returns CDR1 MDHEN and CDR2 SYDVKM. The CDR3 covers 15 residues. Trimming at V came to 5 bases and at J to 7 bases, leaving 12 bases not matched to a gene. The CDR3 DNA reads as TGTGCCAGCAGTCCCTCTAGCGGAGAGGGACATACGCAGTATTTT. Its protein product is CASSPSSGEGHTQYF.

This clonotype showed up just a few times. In DNA form, the CDR3 reads TGTGCCAGCTCACCGCCCGGGACTTCGCAGTTCTTC. It encodes CASSPPGTSQFF. The chain joins TRBV18 to TRBJ2-1, with a weak D call TRBD2 (6 bases). CDR1 is KGHSH, CDR2 LQKENI, per germline. Trimming pared 3 bases from V and 12 bases from J, leaving 12 bases between. This CDR3 has 12 residues.